This T cell receptor beta chain was found in a study of shared clonotypes between healthy human individuals. The study, taken as a whole, reports: Few donors limited the genetic and exposure-history diversity represented. Apart from blood, nothing was sampled; tissue repertoires likely differ.

The investigators split CD4+ cells into a CD45RA+ naive subset and a CD45RA-negative memory subset. This table comes from immunoSEQ multiplex PCR, and its TCRdb copy is limited to in-frame clones, with some not included. The sample holds about 1.4 million clones; roughly 96% are singletons and the top ten take 1% to 1.5%. CDR3 length equals 16 residues. V shed 10 bases and J shed 1 base, with 22 bases lying between them. Germline V CDR1 and CDR2: LNHDA, SQIVND (reference sequence). As concerns this clone: Its antigen is undetermined.

This clonotype originated in a man aged 25 to 40 in good health. The V and J genes are TRBV19 and TRBJ1-1; no definite D call. Material: naive CD4+ T cells sorted from blood. Documented subset: CD45RA+ positively selected. The CDR3 DNA sequence: TGTGCCACCCTTACTCGACTGGGCGAGGGGAACACTGAAGCTTTCTTT. Amino acid sequence: CATLTRLGEGNTEAFF.